This T cell receptor (beta chain) was obtained from a study of early T cells in non-severe SARS-CoV-2 infection. About the research overall: The study sequenced bulk RNA from unsorted whole blood, with chains unpaired. General study findings and limits: Using VDJdb, the matching emphasized anti-spike CD8 responses while missing private and CD4 specificities.

CDR1 and CDR2 (germline): MNHNY, SVGAGI (reference sequence). There are 16 residues in the CDR3. V lost 0 bases and J 0 bases, leaving 9 bases between the germline ends. This clonotype came up a few times. Its antigen is not known. Unique molecular identifier tags were affixed to discrete cDNA molecules. TCRdb independently ran MiXCR on the 5' RACE reads; one entry per CDR3 protein. The data contain around 60,000 distinct CDR3 sequences, about an eighth of them singletons. This TCR came from an adult who was a healthcare worker with PCR-confirmed SARS-CoV-2 infection or an uninfected control (not recorded which). Sequencing was done on a sample of whole blood. V is TRBV6-6 and J is TRBJ2-1, with D perhaps TRBD2 (5 bases). The CDR3 sequence: CASSYSRAGSYNEQFF. For the CDR3, the DNA is TGTGCCAGCAGTTACTCGAGGGCGGGCTCCTACAATGAGCAGTTCTTC.